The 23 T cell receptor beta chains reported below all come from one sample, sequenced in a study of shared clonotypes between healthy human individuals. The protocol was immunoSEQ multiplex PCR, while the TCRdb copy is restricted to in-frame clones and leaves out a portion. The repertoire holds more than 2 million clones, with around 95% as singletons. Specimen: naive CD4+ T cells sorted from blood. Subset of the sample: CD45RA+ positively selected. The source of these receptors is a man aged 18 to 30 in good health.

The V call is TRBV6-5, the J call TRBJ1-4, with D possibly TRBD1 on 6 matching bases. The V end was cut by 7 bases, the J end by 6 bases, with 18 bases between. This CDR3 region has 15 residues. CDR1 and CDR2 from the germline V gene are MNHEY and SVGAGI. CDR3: CASTPTDRDHEKLFF. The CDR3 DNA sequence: TGTGCCAGCACCCCGACGGACAGAGACCATGAAAAACTGTTTTTT.

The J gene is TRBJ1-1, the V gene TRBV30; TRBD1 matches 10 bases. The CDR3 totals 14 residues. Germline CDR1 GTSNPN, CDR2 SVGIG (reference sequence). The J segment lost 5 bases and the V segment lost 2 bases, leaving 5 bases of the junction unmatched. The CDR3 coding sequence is TGTGCCTGGAGTAGTTGGACAGGGGGAACTGAAGCTTTCTTT. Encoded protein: CAWSSWTGGTEAFF.

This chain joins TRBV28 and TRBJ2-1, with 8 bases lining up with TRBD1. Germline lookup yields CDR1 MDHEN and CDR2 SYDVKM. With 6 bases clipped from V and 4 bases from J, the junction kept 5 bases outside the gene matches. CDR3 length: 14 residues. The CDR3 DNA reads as TGTGCCAGCAGGGACAGGGTCCCTTACAATGAGCAGTTCTTC. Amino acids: CASRDRVPYNEQFF.

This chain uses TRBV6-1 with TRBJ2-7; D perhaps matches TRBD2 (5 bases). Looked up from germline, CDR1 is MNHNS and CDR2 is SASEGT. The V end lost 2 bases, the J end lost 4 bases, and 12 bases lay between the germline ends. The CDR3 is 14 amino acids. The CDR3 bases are TGTGCCAGCAGTGAATCCGGCAGAGGGTACGAGCAGTACTTC. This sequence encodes CASSESGRGYEQYF.

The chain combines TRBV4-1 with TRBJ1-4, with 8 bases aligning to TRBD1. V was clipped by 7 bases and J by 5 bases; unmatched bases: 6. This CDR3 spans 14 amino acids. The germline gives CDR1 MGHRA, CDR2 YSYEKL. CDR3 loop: CASKRQGRNEKLFF. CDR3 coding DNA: TGCGCCAGCAAAAGACAGGGGCGGAATGAAAAACTGTTTTTT.

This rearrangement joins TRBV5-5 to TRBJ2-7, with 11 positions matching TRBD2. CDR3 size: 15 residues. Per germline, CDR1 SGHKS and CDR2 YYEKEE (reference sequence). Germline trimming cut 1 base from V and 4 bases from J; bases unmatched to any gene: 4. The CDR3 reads CASSLQPSGGYEQYF. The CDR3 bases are TGTGCCAGCAGCTTGCAACCTAGCGGGGGGTACGAGCAGTACTTC. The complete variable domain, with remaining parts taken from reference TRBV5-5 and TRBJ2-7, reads DAGVTQSPTHLIKTRGQQVTLRCSPISGHKSVSWYQQVLGQGPQFIFQYYEKEERGRGNFPDRFSARQFPNYSSELNVNALLLGDSALYLCASSLQPSGGYEQYFGPGTRLTVT.

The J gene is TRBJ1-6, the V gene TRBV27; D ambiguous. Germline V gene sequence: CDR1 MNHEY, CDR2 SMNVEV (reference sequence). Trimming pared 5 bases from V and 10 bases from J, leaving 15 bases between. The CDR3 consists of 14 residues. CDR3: CASSPVMSGSPLHF. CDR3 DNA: TGTGCCAGCAGTCCCGTAATGTCGGGATCACCCCTCCACTTT.

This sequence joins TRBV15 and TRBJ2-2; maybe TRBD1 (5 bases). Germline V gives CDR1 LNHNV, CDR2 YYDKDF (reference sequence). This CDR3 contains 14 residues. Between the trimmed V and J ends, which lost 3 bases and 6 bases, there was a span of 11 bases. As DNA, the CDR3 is TGTGCCACCAGCAGCGACAGTGGCTCCGGGGAGCTGTTTTTT. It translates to CATSSDSGSGELFF.

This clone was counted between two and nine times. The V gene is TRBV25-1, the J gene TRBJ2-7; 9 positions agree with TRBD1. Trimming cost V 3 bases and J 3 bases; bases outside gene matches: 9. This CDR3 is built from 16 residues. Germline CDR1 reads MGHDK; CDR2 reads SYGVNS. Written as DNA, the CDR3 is TGTGCCAGCAGTGACTCCCCCGGGACAGGGATCTACGAGCAGTACTTC. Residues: CASSDSPGTGIYEQYF.

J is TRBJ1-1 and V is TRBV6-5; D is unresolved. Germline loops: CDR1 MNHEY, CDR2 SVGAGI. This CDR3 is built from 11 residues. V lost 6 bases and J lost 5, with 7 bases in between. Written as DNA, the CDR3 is TGTGCCAGCAGCGGGTGGACTGAAGCTTTCTTT. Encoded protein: CASSGWTEAFF.

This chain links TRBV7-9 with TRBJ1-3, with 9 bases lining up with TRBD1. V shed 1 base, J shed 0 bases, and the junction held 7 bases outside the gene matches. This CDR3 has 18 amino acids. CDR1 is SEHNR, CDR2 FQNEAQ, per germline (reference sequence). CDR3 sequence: CASSLVGDRGSSGNTIYF. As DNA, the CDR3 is TGTGCCAGCAGCTTAGTTGGCGACAGGGGGAGCTCTGGAAACACCATATATTTT.

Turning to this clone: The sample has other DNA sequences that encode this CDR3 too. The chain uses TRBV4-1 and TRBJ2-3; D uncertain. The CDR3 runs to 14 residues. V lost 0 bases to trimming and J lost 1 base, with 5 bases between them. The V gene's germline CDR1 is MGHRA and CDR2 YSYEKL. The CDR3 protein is CASSQDGGTDTQYF. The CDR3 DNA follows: TGCGCCAGCAGCCAAGATGGCGGCACAGATACGCAGTATTTT.

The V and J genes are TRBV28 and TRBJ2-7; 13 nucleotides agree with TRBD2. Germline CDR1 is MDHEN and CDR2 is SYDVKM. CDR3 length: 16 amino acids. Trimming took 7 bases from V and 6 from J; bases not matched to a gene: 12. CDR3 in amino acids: CASTIAPLAGGVEQYF. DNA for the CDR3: TGTGCCAGCACCATCGCCCCACTAGCGGGGGGGGTCGAGCAGTACTTC.

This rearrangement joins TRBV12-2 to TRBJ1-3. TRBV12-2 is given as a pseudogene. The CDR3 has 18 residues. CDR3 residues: CASRLPHSSAYSGNTIYF. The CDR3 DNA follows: TGTGCAAGTCGCTTACCCCATAGTAGTGCTTACTCTGGAAACACCATATATTTT.

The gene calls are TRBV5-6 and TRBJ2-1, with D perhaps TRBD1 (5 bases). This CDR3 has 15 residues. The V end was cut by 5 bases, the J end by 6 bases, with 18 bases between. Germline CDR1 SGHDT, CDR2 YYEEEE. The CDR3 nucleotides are TGTGCCAGCAGTGGGGATTCAGGGTCCCTCAATGAGCAGTTCTTC. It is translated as CASSGDSGSLNEQFF. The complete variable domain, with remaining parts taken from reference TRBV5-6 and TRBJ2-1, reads DAGVTQSPTHLIKTRGQQVTLRCSPKSGHDTVSWYQQALGQGPQFIFQYYEEEERQRGNFPDRFSGHQFPNYSSELNVNALLLGDSALYLCASSGDSGSLNEQFFGPGTRLTVL.

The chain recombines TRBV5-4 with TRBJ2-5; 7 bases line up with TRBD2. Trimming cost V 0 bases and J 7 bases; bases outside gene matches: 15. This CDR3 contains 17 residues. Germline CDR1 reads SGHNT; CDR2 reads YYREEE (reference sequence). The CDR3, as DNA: TGTGCCAGCAGCTTGGAAAGTGGACTAGTACACCGTGGGACCCAGTACTTC. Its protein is CASSLESGLVHRGTQYF. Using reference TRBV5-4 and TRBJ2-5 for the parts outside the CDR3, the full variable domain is ETGVTQSPTHLIKTRGQQVTLRCSSQSGHNTVSWYQQALGQGPQFIFQYYREEENGRGNFPPRFSGLQFPNYSSELNVNALELDDSALYLCASSLESGLVHRGTQYFGPGTRLLVL.

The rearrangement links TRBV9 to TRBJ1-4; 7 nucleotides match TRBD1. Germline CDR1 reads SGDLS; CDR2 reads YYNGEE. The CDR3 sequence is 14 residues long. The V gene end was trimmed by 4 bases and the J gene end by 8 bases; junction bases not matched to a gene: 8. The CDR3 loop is CASSPNPTGEKLFF. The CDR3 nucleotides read TGTGCCAGCAGCCCTAATCCGACAGGGGAAAAACTGTTTTTT.

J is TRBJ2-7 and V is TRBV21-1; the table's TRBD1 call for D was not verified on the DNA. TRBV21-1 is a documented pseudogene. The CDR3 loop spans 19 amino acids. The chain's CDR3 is CASSKGCRHSRGRSYEQYF. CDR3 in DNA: TGTGCCAGCAGCAAAGGTTGTAGGCATAGCAGGGGGCGATCCTACGAGCAGTACTTC.

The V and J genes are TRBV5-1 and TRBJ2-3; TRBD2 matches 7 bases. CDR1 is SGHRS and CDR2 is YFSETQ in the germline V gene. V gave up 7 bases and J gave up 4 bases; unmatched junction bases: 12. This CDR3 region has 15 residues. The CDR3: CASGRSGEGSDTQYF. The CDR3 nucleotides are TGCGCCAGCGGAAGGAGCGGGGAAGGGTCAGATACGCAGTATTTT.

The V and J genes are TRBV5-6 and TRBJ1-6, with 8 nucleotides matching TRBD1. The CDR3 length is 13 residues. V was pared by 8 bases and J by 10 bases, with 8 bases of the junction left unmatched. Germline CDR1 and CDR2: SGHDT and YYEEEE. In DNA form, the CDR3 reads TGTGCCAGTTCCGGACAGGGATCCTCACCCCTCCACTTT. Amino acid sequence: CASSGQGSSPLHF.

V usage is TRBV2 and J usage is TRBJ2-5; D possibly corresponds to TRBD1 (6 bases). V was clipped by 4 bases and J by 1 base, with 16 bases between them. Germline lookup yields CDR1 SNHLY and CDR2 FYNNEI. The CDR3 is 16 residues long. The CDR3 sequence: CASSVSWTETQETQYF. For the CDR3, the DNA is TGTGCCAGCAGTGTAAGTTGGACAGAGACCCAAGAGACCCAGTACTTC.

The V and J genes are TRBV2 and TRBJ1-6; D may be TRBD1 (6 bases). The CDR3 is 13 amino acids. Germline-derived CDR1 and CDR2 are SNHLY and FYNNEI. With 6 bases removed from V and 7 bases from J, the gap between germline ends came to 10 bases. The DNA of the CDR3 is TGTGCCAGCAGGGCTACAGGGAATTCACCCCTCCACTTT. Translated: CASRATGNSPLHF.

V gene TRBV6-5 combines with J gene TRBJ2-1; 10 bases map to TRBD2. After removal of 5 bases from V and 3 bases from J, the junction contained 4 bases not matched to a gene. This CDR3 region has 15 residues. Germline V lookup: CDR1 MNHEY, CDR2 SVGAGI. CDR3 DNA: TGTGCCAGCAGTACAAAGCGGGGGGGCTACAATGAGCAGTTCTTC. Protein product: CASSTKRGGYNEQFF.